This TCR beta chain was observed in a study of blood T cell repertoires in COVID-19. The data were produced by immunoSEQ multiplex PCR, yet TCRdb's version contains in-frame clones alone and is incomplete. The data show 200,000 to 250,000 clones, around 82% seen once. This CDR3 has 16 amino acids. With 3 bases clipped from V and 5 bases from J, the junction kept 7 bases outside the gene matches. CDR1 and CDR2 (germline): WNHNN, SYGVQD (reference sequence). The J gene is TRBJ2-3, the V gene TRBV10-1; 11 bases are a match to TRBD2. This sequence originates from a woman aged 65 to 85 with acute or convalescent COVID-19. Sequenced sample: peripheral blood. Here the CDR3 reads CASSESRLAGLDTQYF. The CDR3 DNA sequence: TGCGCCAGCAGTGAATCCCGACTAGCGGGATTAGATACGCAGTATTTT.